These 14 T cell receptor beta chains share one sample of origin, sequenced in a study of PD-1 blockade in mismatch repair-deficient tumors. Repertoires were generated with immunoSEQ multiplex PCR, while TCRdb's copy carries only in-frame clones and drops some. Of tens of thousands of clones in the sample, approximately 81% are singletons; the top ten hold around 5.5%. The specimen was peripheral blood, collected 44 weeks after starting pembrolizumab. These receptors were taken from an adult with mismatch repair-deficient cancer.

The chain combines TRBV19 with TRBJ1-5; 7 nucleotides align to TRBD1. Germline lookup yields CDR1 LNHDA and CDR2 SQIVND (reference sequence). V shed 6 bases, J shed 3 bases, and the junction held 5 bases outside the gene matches. There are 14 residues in the CDR3. CDR3 residues: CASSRGQDNQPQHF. CDR3 DNA sequence: TGTGCCAGTAGCCGAGGACAGGACAATCAGCCCCAGCATTTT.

The chain employs TRBV30 and TRBJ1-1; the D is unclear. Germline assignment: CDR1 GTSNPN and CDR2 SVGIG (reference sequence). This CDR3 region has 13 residues. Between the trimmed V and J ends, which lost 4 bases and 3 bases, there was a span of 12 bases. The CDR3 DNA reads as TGTGCCTGGAAACTGGGGAGGGACACTGAAGCTTTCTTT. Translation gives CAWKLGRDTEAFF.

There are many counts of this clone. V is TRBV28 and J is TRBJ2-7, with TRBD2 identical over 11 bases. CDR1 and CDR2 from the germline V gene are MDHEN and SYDVKM. The trim removed 6 bases at V and 2 bases at J, leaving 3 bases unmatched. CDR3 length: 14 residues. The CDR3 protein is CASSTSGGPYEQYF. In DNA form, the CDR3 reads TGTGCCAGCAGCACTAGCGGGGGACCCTACGAGCAGTACTTC.

The J gene is TRBJ2-7, the V gene TRBV4-2; 7 bases map to TRBD2. This CDR3 is built from 15 residues. J gave up 1 base and V 1 base, and 4 bases lay outside the gene matches. Germline V gene lookup returns CDR1 LGHNA and CDR2 YNFKEQ. In DNA, the CDR3 is TGTGCCAGCAGCCAAGGGCTAGCGGTGTCCTACGAGCAGTACTTC. Its protein is CASSQGLAVSYEQYF.

This clone came up a few times. The V call is TRBV14, the J call TRBJ1-2; possible D gene TRBD1, 6 bases. This CDR3 is 14 amino acids long. Germline V CDR1 and CDR2: SGHDN, FVKESK. V was pared by 4 bases and J by 3 bases, with 12 bases between. This CDR3 reads CASSPQGPYYGYTF. The CDR3 DNA reads as TGTGCCAGCAGCCCACAGGGCCCCTACTATGGCTACACCTTC.

The chain carries TRBV9 and TRBJ1-5; D uncertain. The V and J ends lost 4 bases and 2 bases respectively, with 16 bases between them. CDR1 and CDR2 from the germline V gene are SGDLS and YYNGEE. This CDR3 region has 16 residues. This CDR3 is CASSPDLDVRNQPQHF. The DNA of the CDR3 is TGTGCCAGCAGCCCCGATTTAGACGTCCGCAATCAGCCCCAGCATTTT.

V and J are TRBV5-4 and TRBJ1-1; D call uncertain. The germline gives CDR1 SGHNT, CDR2 YYREEE (reference sequence). The CDR3 has 13 residues. V gave up 2 bases and J gave up 3 bases, with 8 bases separating them. The CDR3 reads CASSFADYTEAFF. CDR3 in DNA: TGTGCCAGCAGCTTTGCGGATTACACTGAAGCTTTCTTT.

This chain uses TRBV9 with TRBJ2-1; 8 nucleotides line up with TRBD2. After removal of 0 bases from V and 0 bases from J, the junction contained 2 bases not matched to a gene. CDR1 is SGDLS and CDR2 is YYNGEE in the germline V gene. CDR3 length: 16 residues. In DNA form, the CDR3 reads TGTGCCAGCAGCGTAGCTCTAGCGGGCTCCTACAATGAGCAGTTCTTC. Residues: CASSVALAGSYNEQFF.

J is TRBJ1-5 and V is TRBV6-1; perhaps TRBD1 as D (5 bases). Germline V gives CDR1 MNHNS, CDR2 SASEGT. V lost 2 bases, J lost 5 bases, and 19 bases lay in between. This CDR3 is 17 amino acids long. The DNA of the CDR3 is TGTGCCAGCAGTGAATCCGGGGCCAGGGTATGGGATCAGCCCCAGCATTTT. This sequence encodes CASSESGARVWDQPQHF.

The CDR3 region has the DNA TGTGCCACCAGCAGAGAATTGGGTCTGACCTACGAGCAGTACTTC. It translates to CATSRELGLTYEQYF. The chain employs TRBV15 and TRBJ2-7; D uncertain. The ends were cut back, 0 bases at V and 2 bases at J, with 11 bases in the middle. Germline assignment: CDR1 LNHNV and CDR2 YYDKDF (reference sequence). This CDR3 comprises 15 residues. The full variable domain, with the rest looked up from reference TRBV15 and TRBJ2-7, is DAMVIQNPRYQVTQFGKPVTLSCSQTLNHNVMYWYQQKSSQAPKLLFHYYDKDFNNEADTPDNFQSRRPNTSFCFLDIRSPGLGDTAMYLCATSRELGLTYEQYFGPGTRLTVT.

The chain links TRBV29-1 to TRBJ2-7; perhaps D is TRBD1 or TRBD2 (5 bases each). This CDR3 comprises 12 residues. Deletions cut 7 bases from V and 0 bases from J, with 10 bases between. Germline assignment: CDR1 SQVTM and CDR2 ANQGSEA. The CDR3 DNA is TGCAGCGCCCGGGACGGCTCCTACGAGCAGTACTTC. It yields the protein CSARDGSYEQYF.

This rearrangement joins TRBV30 to TRBJ1-4; 7 bases map to TRBD1. With V trimmed by 8 bases and J by 8 bases, 11 bases remained unmatched. The germline V gene encodes CDR1 GTSNPN and CDR2 SVGIG (reference sequence). The CDR3 loop spans 13 amino acids. CDR3 coding DNA: TGTGCCATGGGGTGGCAGGGGGGGGAAAAACTGTTTTTT. It codes for CAMGWQGGEKLFF.

This clone was recorded once. The chain combines TRBV7-9 with TRBJ1-1, with 7 bases aligning to TRBD1. The CDR3 consists of 12 residues. Per the germline V gene, CDR1 is SEHNR and CDR2 is FQNEAQ (reference sequence). V lost 4 bases, J lost 9 bases, and 5 bases stayed unmatched. The CDR3 DNA is TGTGCCAGCAGCTCCGGACAGGCTCAAGCTTTCTTT. Encoded protein: CASSSGQAQAFF.

Only one count was recorded for this clone. The CDR3 protein is CASSLGGRGTDTQYF. CDR3 nucleotides: TGCGCCAGCAGCTTAGGCGGGAGGGGAACAGATACGCAGTATTTT. The chain carries TRBV5-1 and TRBJ2-3; 9 nucleotides align to TRBD2. The CDR3 extends over 15 amino acids. The ends lost 2 bases at V and 3 bases at J; junction bases unmatched: 4. CDR1 SGHRS and CDR2 YFSETQ come from the germline V gene.